The source of this T cell receptor (beta chain) is a study of identical twins. This clonotype was recorded many times. Trimming removed 7 bases at V and 1 base at J, with 7 bases between. The CDR3 contains 13 residues. Germline CDR1 reads SEHNR; CDR2 reads FQNEAQ (reference sequence). Using its own MiXCR run on the 5' RACE reads, TCRdb lists one record per CDR3 protein. The data show 600,000 to 700,000 distinct CDR3 sequences, with 21% seen just once and over 4% held by the top ten. The same specimen was also included in a second study, on T cells expressing NK-cell markers.

This sequence was found in a woman aged 18-29 years in good health. The sample taken for sequencing was PBMCs. The chain recombines TRBV7-9 with TRBJ2-2; D uncertain. The CDR3 nucleotides read TGTGCCAGCACCATTGAGAACACCGGGGAGCTGTTTTTT. Its translation: CASTIENTGELFF.